This entry lists 25 T cell receptor beta chains sequenced from one sample in a study of T cell repertoires in cytomegalovirus infection. One entry per CDR3 protein, called by TCRdb with MiXCR from the reads. The sample has roughly 500,000 distinct CDR3 sequences, about 10% seen once. Source material: PBMCs. These receptors were collected from a human donor in good health (CMV status not recorded). Some clones in this sample may be carry-over from other donors' samples.

At least ten counts were recorded for this clonotype. This chain joins TRBV11-2 and TRBJ2-7; a weak D match, TRBD1 (5 bases). The germline V gene has CDR1 SGHAT and CDR2 FQNNGV. This CDR3 spans 14 amino acids. Trimming took 2 bases from V and 4 from J, leaving 12 bases between them. Here the CDR3 reads CASSLNRLMYEQYF. The CDR3 DNA reads TGTGCCAGCAGCTTAAACAGGTTAATGTACGAGCAGTACTTC.

This clonotype showed up many times. The chain couples TRBV2 to TRBJ1-5; no clear D. CDR3 length: 11 amino acids. The germline V and J ends were trimmed by 3 bases and 5 bases, with 2 bases remaining between them. Looked up from germline, CDR1 is SNHLY and CDR2 is FYNNEI. The CDR3 sequence: CASSDDQPQHF. DNA for the CDR3: TGTGCCAGCAGTGACGATCAGCCCCAGCATTTT.

The chain recombines TRBV6-5 with TRBJ1-3; D ambiguous. This CDR3 contains 16 residues. Trimming took 5 bases from V and 0 from J, leaving 14 bases between them. Per the germline V gene, CDR1 is MNHEY and CDR2 is SVGAGI. The CDR3 here is CASSRSGPSSGNTIYF. The CDR3 coding sequence is TGTGCCAGCAGTAGATCCGGACCGAGCTCTGGAAACACCATATATTTT.

This clonotype appeared a few times. The genes are TRBV5-1 and TRBJ1-1, with D unresolved. Looked up from germline, CDR1 is SGHRS and CDR2 is YFSETQ. The CDR3 is 11 residues long. The V end lost 0 bases, the J end lost 12 bases, and 9 bases lay between the germline ends. CDR3 sequence reads: CASSLGGESFF. The DNA of the CDR3 is TGCGCCAGCAGCTTGGGCGGGGAATCTTTCTTT. Using reference TRBV5-1 and TRBJ1-1 for the parts outside the CDR3, the full variable domain is KAGVTQTPRYLIKTRGQQVTLSCSPISGHRSVSWYQQTPGQGLQFLFEYFSETQRNKGNFPGRFSGRQFSNSRSEMNVSTLELGDSALYLCASSLGGESFFGQGTRLTVV.

There are many counts of this clonotype. This chain connects TRBV12-3 or TRBV12-4 to TRBJ2-2; 9 bases fit TRBD1. This CDR3 region has 15 residues. J was trimmed by 5 bases and V by 5 bases; bases with no gene match: 6. CDR3 amino acids: CASSTGGGWTGELFF. DNA of the CDR3: TGTGCCAGCAGTACAGGGGGCGGGTGGACCGGGGAGCTGTTTTTT.

This clonotype was seen a few times. The chain links TRBV4-2 to TRBJ2-5, with a tentative D call TRBD1 (6 bases). V gave up 5 bases and J gave up 1 base, with 11 bases separating them. The CDR3 loop spans 14 amino acids. Germline V gene data show CDR1 as LGHNA and CDR2 as YNFKEQ. This CDR3 reads CASSYGQPQETQYF. The CDR3, as DNA: TGTGCCAGCAGCTACGGACAGCCCCAAGAGACCCAGTACTTC.

This chain connects TRBV13 to TRBJ2-1, with D possibly TRBD2 on 5 matching bases. The CDR3 covers 14 residues. Trimming removed 1 base from V and 10 bases from J, with 14 bases in between. From germline, CDR1 is PRHDT and CDR2 FYEKMQ (reference sequence). The CDR3 sequence is CASSLENPRGEQFF. CDR3 coding DNA: TGTGCCAGCAGCTTAGAAAACCCCCGGGGAGAGCAGTTCTTC. The complete variable domain, with remaining parts taken from reference TRBV13 and TRBJ2-1, reads AAGVIQSPRHLIKEKRETATLKCYPIPRHDTVYWYQQGPGQDPQFLISFYEKMQSDKGSIPDRFSAQQFSDYHSELNMSSLELGDSALYFCASSLENPRGEQFFGPGTRLTVL.

This clonotype was seen ten or more times. The chain joins TRBV5-4 to TRBJ1-4, with D hard to call. Trimming cost V 2 bases and J 9 bases, with 11 bases left between them. The CDR3 loop spans 13 amino acids. In germline, CDR1 is SGHNT, CDR2 YYREEE (reference sequence). In nucleotides, the CDR3 is TGTGCCAGCAGCTTCCCGGACGGTCAAAAACTGTTTTTT. Protein sequence: CASSFPDGQKLFF.

This chain links TRBV7-2 with TRBJ2-7; D is possibly TRBD2 (5 bases). Trimming pared 3 bases from V and 9 bases from J, leaving 27 bases between. CDR1 SGHTA and CDR2 FQGNSA come from the germline V gene. The CDR3 covers 17 residues. CDR3 protein: CASSLGRRSIRGGGQYF. For the CDR3, the DNA is TGTGCCAGCAGCTTGGGCAGGAGGTCAATACGAGGCGGCGGGCAGTACTTC.

This clonotype was found many times. This chain connects TRBV7-2 to TRBJ2-5; D not certain. In germline, CDR1 is SGHTA, CDR2 FQGNSA. V lost 5 bases, J lost 7 bases, and 14 bases lay in between. CDR3 length: 13 amino acids. The CDR3 reads CASSRRLLWTQYF. For the CDR3, the DNA is TGTGCCAGCAGCCGACGGTTGCTGTGGACCCAGTACTTC.

This clonotype came up a few times. The chain employs TRBV5-1 and TRBJ2-3; 7 bases agree with TRBD2. V was pared by 7 bases and J by 1 base, with 6 bases of the junction left unmatched. The CDR3 has 14 amino acids. Germline assignment: CDR1 SGHRS and CDR2 YFSETQ. The CDR3 spells CASAGSGGTDTQYF. The CDR3 DNA is TGCGCCAGCGCAGGAAGCGGGGGCACAGATACGCAGTATTTT.

This clonotype came up many times. The V gene is TRBV28, the J gene TRBJ2-1; 10 bases line up with TRBD2. CDR3 length equals 13 residues. The germline CDR1 and CDR2 sequences are MDHEN and SYDVKM. Trimming took 10 bases from V and 5 from J; bases not matched to a gene: 5. The CDR3 here is CATGLASHNEQFF. CDR3 nucleotide sequence: TGTGCCACGGGACTAGCGAGCCACAATGAGCAGTTCTTC.

This clonotype was observed many times. The chain is built from TRBV7-6 and TRBJ1-3, with unresolved D. V was pared by 4 bases and J by 4 bases, with 14 bases between. CDR1 and CDR2 from the germline V gene are SGHVS and FNYEAQ. The CDR3 loop spans 15 amino acids. The CDR3 spells CASSSLGSAGNTIYF. The CDR3 DNA follows: TGTGCCAGCAGCTCGTTAGGTTCGGCGGGAAACACCATATATTTT.

This clonotype was seen many times. The chain couples TRBV28 to TRBJ2-7; D perhaps matches TRBD2 (5 bases). CDR1 is MDHEN and CDR2 is SYDVKM in the germline V gene. Trimming took off 3 bases at V and 2 bases at J, with 14 bases between the two ends. CDR3 length equals 15 residues. CDR3 sequence reads: CASSLDSPVAYEQYF. The CDR3 nucleotides are TGTGCCAGCAGTTTGGACTCCCCCGTGGCCTACGAGCAGTACTTC.

The chain uses TRBV13 and TRBJ2-5, with D perhaps assigned TRBD1 or TRBD2 (5 bases each). The CDR3 length is 19 residues. The V gene's germline CDR1 is PRHDT and CDR2 FYEKMQ (reference sequence). V was cut by 5 bases and J by 2 bases, with 27 bases left in between. In DNA form, the CDR3 reads TGTGCCAGCAGCACCCGATCCCCTAGACACGGGGCGACGCAAGAGACCCAGTACTTC. Its protein is CASSTRSPRHGATQETQYF.

This clonotype was counted many times. An end of the junction does not agree with germline; a read error may underlie this. The CDR3: CASSLGPELETQYF. In DNA, the CDR3 is TGTGCTAGCAGCTTGGGTCCGGAACTGGAGACCCAGTACTTC. The chain is built from TRBV7-7 and TRBJ2-5, with unresolved D. The germline V gene encodes CDR1 SSHAT and CDR2 FNYEAQ (reference sequence). This CDR3 spans 14 amino acids.

This clonotype was picked up a small number of times. The V call is TRBV10-3, the J call TRBJ2-2, with TRBD1 identical over 8 bases. Germline CDR1 and CDR2: ENHRY and SYGVKD. The CDR3 consists of 17 residues. The junction had 15 bases not matched to a gene; V was cut back by 11 bases and J by 1 base. The CDR3 spells CALKRTGLLGNTGELFF. The CDR3 DNA follows: TGTGCCCTAAAGAGGACAGGGTTATTGGGGAACACCGGGGAGCTGTTTTTT.

In its sample, this clonotype was seen a few times. The rearrangement uses TRBV3-1 and TRBJ1-5; TRBD1 matches 7 bases. Germline trimming cut 4 bases from V and 5 bases from J; bases unmatched to any gene: 8. This CDR3 region has 15 residues. CDR1 and CDR2 (germline): LGHDT, YNNKEL (reference sequence). DNA for the CDR3: TGTGCCAGCAGCCCGCAGGGACAGTCCCATCAGCCCCAGCATTTT. Encoded protein: CASSPQGQSHQPQHF.

In its sample, this clonotype was seen many times. J is TRBJ2-5 and V is TRBV5-5; D may be TRBD1 (6 bases). V lost 3 bases and J lost 5, with 17 bases in between. The CDR3 has 15 residues. Looked up from germline, CDR1 is SGHKS and CDR2 is YYEKEE (reference sequence). CDR3 protein: CASSSLSGERETQYF. DNA of the CDR3: TGTGCCAGCAGCTCTCTCTCAGGGGAGAGGGAGACCCAGTACTTC.

This rearrangement joins TRBV20-1 to TRBJ2-2; D gene uncertain. In germline, CDR1 is DFQATT, CDR2 SNEGSKA (reference sequence). CDR3 length: 11 amino acids. V shed 5 bases and J shed 2 bases, with 3 bases lying between them. Here the CDR3 reads CSADNTGELFF. In DNA, the CDR3 is TGCAGTGCTGATAACACCGGGGAGCTGTTTTTT.

The chain combines TRBV19 with TRBJ1-6; the D gene is possibly TRBD1 (6 bases). Germline V lookup: CDR1 LNHDA, CDR2 SQIVND (reference sequence). Trimming removed 6 bases from V and 10 bases from J, with 19 bases in between. The CDR3 runs 15 residues. CDR3 amino acids: CASSRAGGTRSPLHF. The CDR3 DNA reads TGTGCCAGTAGCCGGGCCGGGGGGACAAGGTCACCCCTCCACTTT.

This clonotype has ten or more counts. J is TRBJ1-4 and V is TRBV4-1, with D perhaps matching TRBD1 (5 bases). Trimming shortened V by 2 bases and J by 3 bases, and 25 bases separated the two germline ends. The CDR3 loop spans 20 amino acids. The germline V gene encodes CDR1 MGHRA and CDR2 YSYEKL. CDR3 sequence (DNA): TGCGCCAGCAGCCAAAGGTCCAGGGAGGCTCGGATTATAGCTAATGAAAAACTGTTTTTT. Amino acid sequence: CASSQRSREARIIANEKLFF.

This clonotype was detected ten times or more. Mismatch with germline at one junction end may stem from a read error. The V call is TRBV20-1, the J call TRBJ2-7; no definite D call. Per the germline V gene, CDR1 is DFQATT and CDR2 is SNEGSKA (reference sequence). CDR3 length: 14 amino acids. CDR3 nucleotides: TGCAGTGCAAGAGACCCCGGTCCATCCTACGAGCAGTACTTC. Translated, it gives CSARDPGPSYEQYF.

The chain has TRBV19 and TRBJ1-5; D is uncertain. Trimming cost V 7 bases and J 0 bases, with 13 bases left between them. Looked up from germline, CDR1 is LNHDA and CDR2 is SQIVND (reference sequence). The CDR3 is 15 residues long. In DNA, the CDR3 is TGTGCCAGTACCCCCTTTCCTTATAGCAATCAGCCCCAGCATTTT. It specifies CASTPFPYSNQPQHF.

This clonotype was observed at least ten times. This chain uses TRBV12-5 with TRBJ2-2, with D possibly TRBD1 on 6 matching bases. The CDR3 is 12 residues long. Germline CDR1 is LGHNT and CDR2 is FRNRAP. V lost 5 bases and J 7 bases, leaving 8 bases between the germline ends. The CDR3 spells CASGRDIGELFF. CDR3 DNA sequence: TGTGCTAGTGGTAGGGACATCGGGGAGCTGTTTTTT.